This TCR beta chain was sequenced during a study of shared clonotypes between healthy human individuals. Study information: Serving as donors were two women and three men, whose ages spanned 18 to 49.

Findings and limits, study-wide: In contrast to clonotypes shared by all four donors, non-shared clonotypes had lower generation probabilities.

With respect to this clone: The antigen remains unidentified.

The V and J ends lost 0 bases and 4 bases respectively, with 6 bases between them. This CDR3 has 13 residues. CDR1 is SQVTM and CDR2 is ANQGSEA in the germline V gene. Naive CD8 populations comprised CD45RO-negative cells positively selected for CCR7, excluding terminally differentiated effector memory CD45RA+ cells. In the original analysis: Junction-only immunoSEQ data arrived without quality scores, meaning filtering differed. Method: immunoSEQ multiplex PCR; TCRdb's copy keeps in-frame clones and lacks some. V, J and clone size reflect that table, while D and trimming were determined from the DNA. Of about 700,000 clones listed, 92% are singletons.

The sequenced material came from naive CD8+ T cells sorted from blood. The chain recombines TRBV29-1 with TRBJ2-2, with D maybe TRBD2 (5 bases). The sequence was collected from a man aged 25-40 years in good health. CDR3 in DNA: TGCAGCGTTGAAGATGCGGGCACCGGGGAGCTGTTTTTT. This encodes CSVEDAGTGELFF.